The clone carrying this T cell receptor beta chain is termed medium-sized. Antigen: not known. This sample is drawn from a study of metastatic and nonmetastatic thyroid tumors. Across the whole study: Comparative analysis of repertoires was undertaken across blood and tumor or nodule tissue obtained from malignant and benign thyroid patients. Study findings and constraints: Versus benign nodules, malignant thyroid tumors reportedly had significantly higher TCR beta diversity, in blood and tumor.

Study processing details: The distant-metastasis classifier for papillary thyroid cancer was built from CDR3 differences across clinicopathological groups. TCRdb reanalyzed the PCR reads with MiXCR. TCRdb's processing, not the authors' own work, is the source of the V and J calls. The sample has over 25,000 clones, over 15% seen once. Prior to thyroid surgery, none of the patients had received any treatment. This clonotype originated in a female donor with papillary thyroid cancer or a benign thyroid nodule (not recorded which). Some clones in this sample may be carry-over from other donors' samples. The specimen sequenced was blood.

The CDR3 nucleotides are TGTGCCAGCAGTGTAGGAGTCTCCTACGAGCAGTACTTC. Its translation: CASSVGVSYEQYF. V usage is TRBV2 and J usage is TRBJ2-7, with no clear D. Trimming cost V 4 bases and J 0 bases, with 7 bases left between them. Germline CDR1 is SNHLY and CDR2 is FYNNEI. The CDR3 spans 13 residues.